A selection of T cell receptor beta chains follows, all from one sample in a study of T-cell memory formation after mild COVID-19. TCRdb analysed the 5' RACE reads with MiXCR anew, one entry per CDR3 protein. This table has 130,000 to 150,000 distinct CDR3 sequences, about 5.5% appearing once. Sequencing was carried out using PBMCs or a T cell subset sorted from them (not recorded which). The source is an adult woman who had mild COVID-19 (a few samples of this study predate the infection). Cell type and time point are not known. Each CDR3 is given with its conserved first and last residue.

j_call | v_call | cdr3_aa
TRBJ1-5 | TRBV20-1 | CSARGGTGDQPQHF
TRBJ1-2 | TRBV24-1 | CATSDLWYGYTF
TRBJ2-7 | TRBV30 | CASSRGTGALGYEQYF
TRBJ2-1 | TRBV7-9 | CASSYRAGAQFF
TRBJ1-1 | TRBV3-1 | CASSQAWGGEAFF
TRBJ2-1 | TRBV12-3/TRBV12-4 | CASSLVGRGETYNEQFF
TRBJ1-1 | TRBV9 | CASSVHQGGTEAFF
TRBJ2-3 | TRBV7-2 | CASSFGGDTQYF
TRBJ2-7 | TRBV19 | CASSLSGGGAYEQYF
TRBJ2-2 | TRBV6-6 | CAIHKAGDTGELFF
TRBJ2-7 | TRBV7-8 | CASSIGLEFYEQYF
TRBJ2-5 | TRBV7-7 | CASSKQKLWETQYF
TRBJ2-7 | TRBV29-1 | CSVEGASGRLGEQYF
TRBJ2-3 | TRBV7-6 | CASSLSQSSGGSTDTQYF
TRBJ1-1 | TRBV19 | CASSIIRGNTEAFF
TRBJ2-3 | TRBV7-9 | CASSSEGGQPRLVDTQYF
TRBJ2-1 | TRBV3-1 | CASSQSYNEQFF
TRBJ2-3 | TRBV7-2 | CASSTIGQEADTQYF
TRBJ2-1 | TRBV2 | CASSETSLEQFF
TRBJ2-3 | TRBV11-2 | CASSPDGLAVSTDTQYF